This TCR beta chain came from a study of blood T cell repertoires in COVID-19. Study-wide context: Some COVID-19 samples were acute and others convalescent; all came from the United States, Italy and Spain. T cells, B-cell-depleted T cells, or PBMCs supplied cDNA or gDNA.

Source study methods: Scientists estimated how many nucleated cells there were by amplifying reference gene primers. TCRdb keeps only in-frame clones here, not all; method: immunoSEQ multiplex PCR. D and trimming come from the DNA, and the V and J calls and clone size come from that table. Here the sample spans approximately 52,000 clones, under 90% being singletons. The CDR3 extends over 18 amino acids. V lost 2 bases and J lost 2, with 21 bases in between. Per germline, CDR1 SGHDN and CDR2 FVKESK. The receptor's source is a woman at least 80 years old with acute or convalescent COVID-19. The sample taken for sequencing was peripheral blood. The chain recombines TRBV14 with TRBJ1-1, with D possibly being TRBD1 (6 bases). CDR3 bases: TGTGCCAGCAGCCAACGTGGACAGATATGGAAATTCAACACTGAAGCTTTCTTT. Protein: CASSQRGQIWKFNTEAFF.